Below are 13 T cell receptor beta chains sequenced from a single sample in a study of T cell responses to AZD1222 COVID-19 vaccine. Libraries were prepared by immunoSEQ multiplex PCR; TCRdb keeps only in-frame clonotypes and omits some of them. The sample shows around 130,000 clones, 75% to 95% of them seen only once. Sequencing was performed on peripheral blood, taken on day 0 of AZD1222 vaccination. These receptors all come from an adult in good health.

The rearrangement joins TRBV5-1 to TRBJ1-1; D is undetermined. Germline CDR1 and CDR2: SGHRS and YFSETQ. CDR3 length equals 14 residues. Deletions cut 3 bases from V and 3 bases from J, with 12 bases between. The CDR3: CASSSHNLDTEAFF. The DNA of the CDR3 is TGCGCCAGCAGCTCGCACAACCTAGACACTGAAGCTTTCTTT.

Comments on this clone: The same CDR3 is also encoded by other DNA sequences in this sample. The chain combines TRBV4-1 with TRBJ1-5; possible D gene TRBD1, 6 bases. CDR3 length: 15 amino acids. The ends were cut back, 0 bases at V and 4 bases at J, with 10 bases in the middle. The germline V gene has CDR1 MGHRA and CDR2 YSYEKL. CDR3 protein: CASSQEWGANQPQHF. The CDR3 DNA reads as TGCGCCAGCAGCCAAGAGTGGGGGGCTAATCAGCCCCAGCATTTT.

The genes are TRBV6-1 and TRBJ2-1; D unclear. The V end was cut by 2 bases, the J end by 5 bases, with 13 bases between. In germline, CDR1 is MNHNS, CDR2 SASEGT. CDR3 length: 15 amino acids. The CDR3 here is CASSERIGRHNEQFF. Written as DNA, the CDR3 is TGTGCCAGCAGTGAAAGGATAGGGCGGCACAATGAGCAGTTCTTC.

The chain carries TRBV5-5 and TRBJ1-5; weak D call: TRBD1 (5 bases). Trimming cost V 1 base and J 3 bases, with 8 bases left between them. Germline V gives CDR1 SGHKS, CDR2 YYEKEE (reference sequence). The CDR3 consists of 14 residues. DNA for the CDR3: TGTGCCAGCAGCTTGCTGGGGGTCAATCAGCCCCAGCATTTT. This encodes CASSLLGVNQPQHF.

The chain has TRBV7-9 and TRBJ1-4, with D tentatively TRBD1 (5 bases). Deletions cut 0 bases from V and 7 bases from J, with 15 bases between. The CDR3 length is 16 residues. Germline V gene lookup returns CDR1 SEHNR and CDR2 FQNEAQ (reference sequence). The CDR3 DNA is TGTGCCAGCAGCTTAGCGCGTCAGGGTATTGTTGAAAAACTGTTTTTT. Amino acid sequence: CASSLARQGIVEKLFF.

The CDR3 nucleotides are TGTGCCAGCAGTTTCTTCGAGACAGATACGCAGTATTTT. It encodes CASSFFETDTQYF. The V and J genes are TRBV12-3 or TRBV12-4 and TRBJ2-3, with D hard to call. The V end was cut by 3 bases, the J end by 3 bases, with 7 bases between. The CDR3 covers 13 residues.

The genes are TRBV6-5 and TRBJ2-2; D is perhaps TRBD2 (6 bases). The CDR3 covers 16 residues. Looked up from germline, CDR1 is MNHEY and CDR2 is SVGAGI. Trimming removed 0 bases from V and 6 bases from J, with 14 bases in between. In nucleotides, the CDR3 is TGTGCCAGCAGTTACTCGACTCCCGGAGGGCCCGGGGAGCTGTTTTTT. Translating it yields CASSYSTPGGPGELFF.

This clone has a single count. The chain recombines TRBV6-5 with TRBJ1-3, with D possibly matching TRBD1 (6 bases). CDR1 is MNHEY, CDR2 SVGAGI, per germline. This CDR3 is 15 amino acids long. Trimming removed 7 bases from V and 0 bases from J, with 13 bases in between. The CDR3 is CASKLGGPSGNTIYF. The CDR3, as DNA: TGTGCCAGCAAACTAGGGGGGCCCTCTGGAAACACCATATATTTT.

The V and J genes are TRBV6-5 and TRBJ2-5; D ambiguous. The germline CDR1 and CDR2 sequences are MNHEY and SVGAGI. The CDR3 has 16 amino acids. Between the trimmed V and J ends, which lost 2 bases and 5 bases, there was a span of 18 bases. CDR3 DNA: TGTGCCAGCAGTTACCACGTGTGGCAGTGGTGGGAGACCCAGTACTTC. Its protein product is CASSYHVWQWWETQYF.

The J gene is TRBJ2-2, the V gene TRBV19; D might be TRBD1 or TRBD2, each matching 5 bases. Germline CDR1 and CDR2: LNHDA and SQIVND (reference sequence). V lost 2 bases and J 3 bases, leaving 13 bases between the germline ends. This CDR3 has 16 residues. CDR3 residues: CASSIFRAGDTGELFF. CDR3 nucleotide sequence: TGTGCCAGTAGTATATTCAGGGCCGGGGACACCGGGGAGCTGTTTTTT.

This chain connects TRBV19 to TRBJ1-3; no definite D call. CDR1 is LNHDA, CDR2 SQIVND, per germline (reference sequence). This CDR3 is 16 amino acids long. V lost 0 bases and J 4 bases, leaving 13 bases between the germline ends. The DNA of the CDR3 is TGTGCCAGTAGTATAGACGGGCACCAACGGGGAAACACCATATATTTT. It codes for CASSIDGHQRGNTIYF.

The chain recombines TRBV2 with TRBJ1-5; D call uncertain. The V end was cut by 4 bases, the J end by 2 bases, with 18 bases between. Germline V gene lookup returns CDR1 SNHLY and CDR2 FYNNEI. This CDR3 has 17 residues. The CDR3 reads CASSGFGSGPGNQPQHF. The CDR3 DNA reads as TGTGCCAGCAGTGGGTTTGGGTCAGGACCGGGCAATCAGCCCCAGCATTTT.

The V and J genes are TRBV11-2 and TRBJ1-2; TRBD1 might be the D (5 bases). Germline assignment: CDR1 SGHAT and CDR2 FQNNGV. CDR3 length: 12 residues. Trimming stripped 2 bases from V and 8 bases from J, with 9 bases between. CDR3: CASSLLGGGYTF. The CDR3 region has the DNA TGTGCCAGCAGCTTACTGGGGGGAGGCTACACCTTC.